A selection of T cell receptor beta chains follows, all from one sample in a study of breast tumors, draining lymph nodes, adjacent tissues. TCRdb re-called the multiplex PCR reads through MiXCR, storing one row per CDR3 protein. Of some 150,000 distinct CDR3 sequences in the sample, about 22% were seen once. The sequencing sample was made of axillary lymph node tissue. The source of these receptors is a female donor with breast cancer. Some clones in this sample may be carry-over from other donors' samples. CDR3s include the opening cysteine and the closing phenylalanine or tryptophan. Where a row states a size, it is once, few, many or the class of an expanded clone; other rows omit it.

clone_size: many
v_call: TRBV4-3
j_call: TRBJ2-3
cdr3_aa: CASSQGAGVSPYTDTQYF

clone_size: .
v_call: TRBV3-1
j_call: TRBJ1-2
cdr3_aa: CASSHGSGYTF

clone_size: many
v_call: TRBV20-1
j_call: TRBJ2-2
cdr3_aa: CSARDFSGLANTGELFF

clone_size: many
v_call: TRBV10-1
j_call: TRBJ2-1
cdr3_aa: CASSDGTSGRENISSYNEQFF

clone_size: few
v_call: TRBV19
j_call: TRBJ1-2
cdr3_aa: CASIKSDRGGPGYTF

clone_size: many
v_call: TRBV6-5
j_call: TRBJ1-6
cdr3_aa: CASSWRRLFSYNSPLHF

clone_size: many
v_call: TRBV19
j_call: TRBJ2-7
cdr3_aa: CASSSPGQGKYEQYF

clone_size: many
v_call: TRBV6-1
j_call: TRBJ2-1
cdr3_aa: CASHPGAGTNEQFF

clone_size: many
v_call: TRBV6-4
j_call: TRBJ2-2
cdr3_aa: CASSPGELFF

clone_size: many
v_call: TRBV7-9
j_call: TRBJ1-4
cdr3_aa: CASSLFGGATNEKLFF

clone_size: many
v_call: TRBV6-2/TRBV6-3
j_call: TRBJ2-7
cdr3_aa: CASRRASTSGRYEQYF

clone_size: .
v_call: TRBV28
j_call: TRBJ2-1
cdr3_aa: CASSFSGGTSGPGEQFF

clone_size: many
v_call: TRBV6-2/TRBV6-3
j_call: TRBJ2-3
cdr3_aa: CASSYSAGTQYF

clone_size: many
v_call: TRBV7-9
j_call: TRBJ1-5
cdr3_aa: CASSLDPGGSNQPQHF

clone_size: many
v_call: TRBV7-9
j_call: TRBJ2-7
cdr3_aa: CASSWGAGNEQYF

clone_size: many
v_call: TRBV10-3
j_call: TRBJ1-2
cdr3_aa: CAISGRIGDNYGYTF

clone_size: .
v_call: TRBV28
j_call: TRBJ2-5
cdr3_aa: CASSLITQAKETQYF

clone_size: many
v_call: TRBV4-2
j_call: TRBJ1-6
cdr3_aa: CASSRGKKGTESLNSPLHF

clone_size: .
v_call: TRBV4-1
j_call: TRBJ2-7
cdr3_aa: CASSPTGYPSSYEQYF

clone_size: few
v_call: TRBV30
j_call: TRBJ2-6
cdr3_aa: CAWSANVLTF

clone_size: many
v_call: TRBV30
j_call: TRBJ2-7
cdr3_aa: CAWSVGGARAYEQYF

clone_size: many
v_call: TRBV7-3
j_call: TRBJ2-5
cdr3_aa: CASSLQGFGETQYF

clone_size: .
v_call: TRBV6-2/TRBV6-3
j_call: TRBJ2-3
cdr3_aa: CASSPPGRRPDTQYF

clone_size: many
v_call: TRBV11-2
j_call: TRBJ2-7
cdr3_aa: CASSLELLAGQNEQYF

clone_size: many
v_call: TRBV6-4
j_call: TRBJ2-7
cdr3_aa: CASSDSGQGFYEQYF

clone_size: many
v_call: TRBV20-1
j_call: TRBJ2-5
cdr3_aa: CSARVAGETQYF

clone_size: many
v_call: TRBV9
j_call: TRBJ2-1
cdr3_aa: CASSVVPTNEQFF

clone_size: few
v_call: TRBV7-2
j_call: TRBJ2-2
cdr3_aa: CASSFFTTNTGELFF

clone_size: many
v_call: TRBV19
j_call: TRBJ2-5
cdr3_aa: CASSDPSTGPSQYF

clone_size: many
v_call: TRBV15
j_call: TRBJ2-1
cdr3_aa: CATSRDRLGNEQFF

clone_size: many
v_call: TRBV12-3/TRBV12-4
j_call: TRBJ2-2
cdr3_aa: CASSLGTTTGELFF

clone_size: many
v_call: TRBV5-1
j_call: TRBJ2-1
cdr3_aa: CASSLGGLEQFF

clone_size: many
v_call: TRBV5-1
j_call: TRBJ2-7
cdr3_aa: CASSPQGSWYEQYF

clone_size: .
v_call: TRBV4-1
j_call: TRBJ2-6
cdr3_aa: CASNGAGANVLTF

clone_size: .
v_call: TRBV12-3/TRBV12-4
j_call: TRBJ2-5
cdr3_aa: CASSSLAGGRETQCF

clone_size: few
v_call: TRBV6-5
j_call: TRBJ2-1
cdr3_aa: CASSQTRGSYNEQFF

clone_size: many
v_call: TRBV6-2/TRBV6-3
j_call: TRBJ2-3
cdr3_aa: CASSYEGGRDTQYF

clone_size: .
v_call: TRBV20-1
j_call: TRBJ1-1
cdr3_aa: CSATTTQGNTEAFF

clone_size: .
v_call: TRBV18
j_call: TRBJ1-4
cdr3_aa: CASSAGQGSNEKLFF

clone_size: many
v_call: TRBV11-2
j_call: TRBJ2-7
cdr3_aa: CASSTTGQNYEQYF

clone_size: few
v_call: TRBV11-3
j_call: TRBJ2-7
cdr3_aa: CASSFGSGNSYEQYF

clone_size: many
v_call: TRBV20-1
j_call: TRBJ1-5
cdr3_aa: CSARGGGARSNQPQHF

clone_size: many
v_call: TRBV5-5
j_call: TRBJ1-5
cdr3_aa: CASSLSQMANQPQHF

clone_size: many
v_call: TRBV20-1
j_call: TRBJ2-7
cdr3_aa: CSANRDAYEQYF

clone_size: many
v_call: TRBV4-1
j_call: TRBJ1-3
cdr3_aa: CASSQNTGKGGNTIYF

clone_size: many
v_call: TRBV7-9
j_call: TRBJ2-3
cdr3_aa: CASSETPRLAGTDTQYF

clone_size: once
v_call: TRBV2
j_call: TRBJ1-1
cdr3_aa: CASSWDGFEAFF

clone_size: .
v_call: TRBV28
j_call: TRBJ2-7
cdr3_aa: CASSPGRLAGGDEQYF

clone_size: .
v_call: TRBV4-3
j_call: TRBJ2-1
cdr3_aa: CASSQEQLAGVEQFF

clone_size: many
v_call: TRBV5-5
j_call: TRBJ2-7
cdr3_aa: CASSLVGTGVFSYEQYF

clone_size: many
v_call: TRBV5-1
j_call: TRBJ2-2
cdr3_aa: CASSGTTGEARPGELFF

clone_size: .
v_call: TRBV6-1
j_call: TRBJ2-6
cdr3_aa: CASRAPGLGLGGANVLTF

clone_size: many
v_call: TRBV7-8
j_call: TRBJ2-7
cdr3_aa: CASSWQTRIGEQYF

clone_size: .
v_call: TRBV7-9
j_call: TRBJ2-7
cdr3_aa: CAGSLSGSSCEQYF